Sequencing of this T cell receptor (beta chain) was carried out in a study of T cells in Graves' hyperthyroidism and ophthalmopathy. This CDR3 region has 16 residues. After removal of 4 bases from V and 7 bases from J, the junction contained 13 bases not matched to a gene. Germline CDR1 and CDR2: SGHDT and YYEEEE. Details on this clonotype: The antigen remains unidentified.

Study-wide points: From stable hyperthyroidism, ophthalmopathy was separated by a 13 V-J model.

From RNA transcripts, TCR beta CDR3 regions were amplified. Primed by the HTBI set, a first-round RT-PCR was run on the TCR CDR3. Using its own MiXCR run on the multiplex PCR reads, TCRdb lists one record per CDR3 protein. The data contain over 200,000 distinct CDR3 sequences, around 19% of them singletons. Cells are PBMCs isolated from more than 8.5 ml of fresh blood. The sequence was collected from a man aged 35 to 55 with Graves' hyperthyroidism. The sequenced material came from blood. The J gene is TRBJ2-3, the V gene TRBV5-6; 9 bases match TRBD1. The DNA for the CDR3 is TGTGCCAGCAGCCAACGATGGACAGGGGAAGTATATACGCAGTATTTT. It encodes CASSQRWTGEVYTQYF.